Each of the 8 T cell receptor beta chains below was sequenced from the same sample in a study of breast tumors, draining lymph nodes, adjacent tissues. Samples came from axillary lymph nodes draining the breast cancer. TCRdb ran MiXCR on the multiplex PCR reads and lists one entry per CDR3 protein. The table records tens of thousands of distinct CDR3 sequences, approximately 31% of them present only once. Sequenced input: axillary lymph node tissue. The receptors derive from a female donor with breast cancer. Some clones in this sample may be carry-over from other donors' samples.

This clonotype was counted ten times or more. The genes are TRBV12-3 or TRBV12-4 and TRBJ1-6; tentatively, D is TRBD1 (5 bases). The CDR3 spans 14 residues. The V gene lost 1 base and the J gene lost 9 bases, with 10 bases spanning the gap. The CDR3 DNA sequence: TGTGCCAGCAGTTTAGTCCAGGGAGGTTCACCCCTCCACTTT. Residues: CASSLVQGGSPLHF.

For this clonotype: Being one base from a much bigger clone, this may be a read error. The V gene is TRBV12-5, the J gene TRBJ2-7, with D perhaps matching TRBD2 (6 bases). CDR3 length: 17 residues. The germline V gene encodes CDR1 LGHNT and CDR2 FRNRAP. The ends were cut back, 6 bases at V and 0 bases at J, with 21 bases in the middle. The CDR3 DNA follows: TGTGCTAGTGGGAGCGGGCTTGGGCGGGAAAGCTCCTACGAGCAGTACTTC. Its protein is CASGSGLGRESSYEQYF.

This clonotype was recorded many times. The gene calls are TRBV9 and TRBJ2-1; perhaps TRBD2 as D (6 bases). The CDR3 consists of 18 residues. The V gene lost 5 bases and the J gene lost 6 bases, with 27 bases spanning the gap. Germline V gives CDR1 SGDLS, CDR2 YYNGEE. This CDR3 is CASRTTEGLGSSGNEQFF. The CDR3 DNA reads as TGTGCCAGCAGAACTACGGAGGGGTTAGGATCATCGGGCAATGAGCAGTTCTTC.

This clonotype was counted at least ten times. The chain links TRBV7-3 to TRBJ2-2; TRBD1 aligns across 7 bases. The germline V gene encodes CDR1 SGHTA and CDR2 FQGTGA. CDR3 size: 16 residues. V lost 2 bases to trimming and J lost 7 bases; unmatched junction nucleotides: 10. CDR3 sequence (DNA): TGTGCCAGCAGCTTATTCGGCAGGGGGTCGGTCGGGGAGCTGTTTTTT. Encoded protein: CASSLFGRGSVGELFF.

This clonotype was recorded many times. The CDR3 region has the DNA TGTGCCACCAGTGATTTTTCCCTAGGAATTACGCATGAGCAGTTCTTC. The encoded protein is CATSDFSLGITHEQFF. The chain combines TRBV24-1 with TRBJ2-1; D unresolved. This CDR3 spans 16 amino acids. The germline CDR1 and CDR2 sequences are KGHDR and SFDVKD. V was clipped by 1 base and J by 8 bases, with 17 bases between them.

The rearrangement joins TRBV29-1 to TRBJ2-1, with D perhaps TRBD2 (6 bases). Germline CDR1 and CDR2: SQVTM and ANQGSEA. V gave up 8 bases and J gave up 8 bases, with 16 bases separating them. The CDR3 sequence is 12 residues long. The CDR3 loop is CSLAPGEDEQFF. The CDR3 DNA reads TGCAGCTTAGCTCCGGGGGAGGATGAGCAGTTCTTC.

This clonotype was recorded many times. The V gene is TRBV9, the J gene TRBJ1-1, with D possibly matching TRBD1 (5 bases). Germline CDR1 reads SGDLS; CDR2 reads YYNGEE. The CDR3 consists of 13 residues. V was clipped by 3 bases and J by 6 bases, with 12 bases between them. In nucleotides, the CDR3 is TGTGCCAGCAGCGGAGGGGAGAAGGCTGAAGCTTTCTTT. As protein: CASSGGEKAEAFF.

This clonotype was seen more than once but under ten times. A single base separates this from a much larger clone, so it may be a read error. CDR3 loop: CASSREGSEQYF. CDR3 DNA: TGTGCCAGCAGCCGGGAAGGGTCCGAGCAGTACTTC. The J gene is TRBJ2-7, the V gene TRBV5-5, with D possibly being TRBD2 (5 bases). The CDR3 has 12 residues. Germline V gene lookup returns CDR1 SGHKS and CDR2 YYEKEE (reference sequence). V was cut by 4 bases and J by 6 bases, with 11 bases left in between.